Following are 19 T cell receptor beta chains from one sample sequenced in a study of CD8+CD57+ T cells in acquired aplastic anemia. All patients picked for sequencing had shown, by flow cytometry, an expansion of CD8+CD57+ cells. Genomic DNA, serving as template, underwent TCR beta VDJ and CDR3 profiling. TCRdb analysed the reads with MiXCR anew, one entry per CDR3 protein. Among 150,000 to 200,000 distinct CDR3 sequences listed, roughly 50% were seen once. Sequenced: sorted CD4+, CD8+, or CD8+CD57+ T cells (not recorded which) from PBMCs. The receptors were gathered from a human donor with aplastic anemia.

This clonotype was counted at least ten times. The chain recombines TRBV20-1 with TRBJ1-3; perhaps TRBD1 as D (6 bases). The V and J ends lost 6 bases and 0 bases respectively, with 15 bases between them. CDR1 DFQATT and CDR2 SNEGSKA come from the germline V gene (reference sequence). The CDR3 has 15 residues. The CDR3 loop reads CSALVGQLSGNTIYF. The CDR3 nucleotides read TGCAGTGCCCTTGTCGGACAGCTCTCTGGAAACACCATATATTTT.

The gene calls are TRBV4-1 and TRBJ2-5; D possibly uses TRBD1 or TRBD2 (6 bases each). V was shortened by 1 base and J by 4 bases, with 13 bases between the two germline ends. From germline, CDR1 is MGHRA and CDR2 YSYEKL. CDR3 length: 15 amino acids. CDR3 nucleotide sequence: TGCGCCAGCAGCCAAGGGAGGGGGGAAGGAGAGACCCAGTACTTC. This encodes CASSQGRGEGETQYF.

This clonotype was observed many times. The rearrangement joins TRBV7-3 to TRBJ2-1; perhaps TRBD1 as D (6 bases). This CDR3 region has 14 residues. The V and J ends lost 5 bases and 4 bases respectively, with 12 bases between them. Germline loops: CDR1 SGHTA, CDR2 FQGTGA. CDR3 DNA sequence: TGTGCCAGCAGCCGCTTAGGGGGTTACAATGAGCAGTTCTTC. Translated: CASSRLGGYNEQFF.

The sample holds a few counts of this clonotype. A read error is possible here, since a much larger clone lies one base away. CDR3 loop: CASAPDPSAYNSPLHF. The CDR3 region has the DNA TGTGCCAGCGCCCCCGATCCTAGCGCCTATAATTCACCCCTCCACTTT. The chain combines TRBV5-4 with TRBJ1-6; D gene ambiguous. The CDR3 runs 16 residues. Trimming took off 7 bases at V and 2 bases at J, with 16 bases between the two ends. Germline lookup yields CDR1 SGHNT and CDR2 YYREEE (reference sequence). The full variable domain, rest sourced from reference TRBV5-4 and TRBJ1-6, is ETGVTQSPTHLIKTRGQQVTLRCSSQSGHNTVSWYQQALGQGPQFIFQYYREEENGRGNFPPRFSGLQFPNYSSELNVNALELDDSALYLCASAPDPSAYNSPLHFGNGTRLTVT.

The rearrangement joins TRBV25-1 to TRBJ1-1; D is ambiguous. This CDR3 contains 14 residues. The germline V gene has CDR1 MGHDK and CDR2 SYGVNS. Trimming left V 0 bases short and J 4 bases short, with 9 bases between. CDR3 sequence: CASSEYYVTTEAFF. CDR3 in DNA: TGTGCCAGCAGTGAATATTATGTGACCACTGAAGCTTTCTTT. Drawing the rest from reference TRBV25-1 and TRBJ1-1, the complete variable domain is EADIYQTPRYLVIGTGKKITLECSQTMGHDKMYWYQQDPGMELHLIHYSYGVNSTEKGDLSSESTVSRIRTEHFPLTLESARPSHTSQYLCASSEYYVTTEAFFGQGTRLTVV.

The gene calls are TRBV6-1 and TRBJ1-3; D is unclear. The CDR3 sequence is 15 residues long. V gave up 6 bases and J gave up 0 bases, with 12 bases separating them. The germline V gene encodes CDR1 MNHNS and CDR2 SASEGT. CDR3 in DNA: TGTGCCAGCAGACTGCAACCGAGCTCTGGAAACACCATATATTTT. Translation: CASRLQPSSGNTIYF.

The sample holds many counts of this clonotype. CDR3 bases: TGCAGTGCTAGCCTCGGGGTTGGGGAGCAGTACTTC. Protein sequence: CSASLGVGEQYF. The V gene is TRBV20-1, the J gene TRBJ2-7, with a tentative D call TRBD2 (5 bases). The CDR3 has 12 amino acids. Per the germline V gene, CDR1 is DFQATT and CDR2 is SNEGSKA (reference sequence). V was clipped by 3 bases and J by 7 bases, with 13 bases between them.

The gene calls are TRBV6-1 and TRBJ2-7; 7 positions match TRBD1. The CDR3 runs to 14 residues. From germline, CDR1 is MNHNS and CDR2 SASEGT. With V trimmed by 6 bases and J by 7 bases, 12 bases remained unmatched. The CDR3 coding sequence is TGTGCCAGCAGAACAGGGGTAGTACCGTGGGAGCAGTACTTC. It is translated as CASRTGVVPWEQYF.

This clonotype has just a few counts. The rearrangement joins TRBV19 to TRBJ2-7, with 9 bases fitting TRBD1. CDR3 length: 13 residues. V shed 10 bases, J shed 3 bases, and the junction held 7 bases outside the gene matches. The germline V gene has CDR1 LNHDA and CDR2 SQIVND (reference sequence). Here the CDR3 reads CAISPGQGYEQYF. CDR3 DNA: TGTGCCATCAGCCCGGGACAGGGCTACGAGCAGTACTTC.

J is TRBJ2-7 and V is TRBV27; TRBD1 matches 7 bases. V was pared by 4 bases and J by 2 bases, with 5 bases of the junction left unmatched. CDR3 length equals 14 residues. Germline V gene data show CDR1 as MNHEY and CDR2 as SMNVEV (reference sequence). The CDR3 loop reads CASSYSGTAYEQYF. The CDR3 nucleotides are TGTGCCAGCAGTTATTCCGGGACAGCCTACGAGCAGTACTTC.

This chain links TRBV20-1 with TRBJ1-5; perhaps TRBD1 as D (6 bases). Trimming removed 0 bases from V and 11 bases from J, with 11 bases in between. Germline assignment: CDR1 DFQATT and CDR2 SNEGSKA (reference sequence). The CDR3 covers 12 residues. In DNA form, the CDR3 reads TGCAGTGCTAGAGAACAGGGTGGGTCCCAGCATTTT. This gives the protein CSAREQGGSQHF.

This chain links TRBV20-1 with TRBJ2-7, with D possibly being TRBD1 (6 bases). CDR3 length: 14 amino acids. Germline V lookup: CDR1 DFQATT, CDR2 SNEGSKA (reference sequence). Between the trimmed V and J ends, which lost 0 bases and 6 bases, there was a span of 15 bases. CDR3 loop: CSARDGLGGVEQYF. CDR3 nucleotide sequence: TGCAGTGCTAGAGATGGGCTAGGGGGAGTCGAGCAGTACTTC.

The CDR3 DNA follows: TGTGCCAGCAGCGTAGAAGGACAGGGACTAGACGATACGCAGTATTTT. Protein sequence: CASSVEGQGLDDTQYF. This chain connects TRBV9 to TRBJ2-3; the D call may be TRBD1 or TRBD2 (8 bases each). This CDR3 has 16 amino acids. Trimming shortened V by 0 bases and J by 6 bases, and 17 bases separated the two germline ends. CDR1 is SGDLS and CDR2 is YYNGEE in the germline V gene. The full variable domain, in which reference TRBV9 and TRBJ2-3 provide the parts outside the CDR3, is DSGVTQTPKHLITATGQRVTLRCSPRSGDLSVYWYQQSLDQGLQFLIQYYNGEERAKGNILERFSAQQFPDLHSELNLSSLELGDSALYFCASSVEGQGLDDTQYFGPGTRLTVL.

This clonotype was counted only a few times. The chain recombines TRBV19 with TRBJ1-2; TRBD1 is a possible D gene (6 bases). Trimming cost V 6 bases and J 7 bases, with 6 bases left between them. Germline V gene data show CDR1 as LNHDA and CDR2 as SQIVND (reference sequence). This CDR3 is built from 10 residues. This CDR3 reads CASSRGGYTF. Written as DNA, the CDR3 is TGTGCCAGTAGCAGGGGTGGCTACACCTTC.

This clonotype occurred many times. The chain has TRBV7-2 and TRBJ2-1, with TRBD2 matching over 7 bases. J lost 14 bases, V lost 2 bases, and 9 bases had no gene match. The CDR3 loop spans 13 amino acids. Germline-derived CDR1 and CDR2 are SGHTA and FQGNSA. CDR3 DNA: TGTGCCAGCAGCTTATCAAGCGGGATTCGAGAGTTCTTC. Translated, it gives CASSLSSGIREFF. The complete variable domain, with remaining parts taken from reference TRBV7-2 and TRBJ2-1, reads GAGVSQSPSNKVTEKGKDVELRCDPISGHTALYWYRQSLGQGLEFLIYFQGNSAPDKSGLPSDRFSAERTGGSVSTLTIQRTQQEDSAVYLCASSLSSGIREFFGPGTRLTVL.

This clonotype appeared many times. This chain links TRBV29-1 with TRBJ2-2, with 8 bases that match TRBD1. This CDR3 is built from 12 residues. V lost 7 bases and J lost 8; bases outside the gene matches: 6. CDR1 is SQVTM, CDR2 ANQGSEA, per germline. DNA of the CDR3: TGCAGCGGCGGACAGGGATCTGGGGAGCTGTTTTTT. Its translation: CSGGQGSGELFF.

This clonotype was found a few times. The rearrangement joins TRBV28 to TRBJ2-3; 7 bases align to TRBD1. CDR3 length equals 13 residues. The germline V gene has CDR1 MDHEN and CDR2 SYDVKM. J was trimmed by 2 bases and V by 9 bases; bases with no gene match: 5. The chain's CDR3 is CASTGTVTDTQYF. Here the CDR3 DNA reads TGTGCCAGTACCGGGACAGTCACAGATACGCAGTATTTT.

This clonotype has a count of ten or more. This chain uses TRBV12-3 or TRBV12-4 with TRBJ2-7, with D possibly matching TRBD2 (5 bases). Trimming left V 0 bases short and J 1 base short, with 7 bases between. The CDR3 loop spans 14 amino acids. The CDR3 DNA reads as TGTGCCAGCAGTTTAGCACTAGGATCCTACGAGCAGTACTTC. Translating gives CASSLALGSYEQYF.

This clonotype has more than one count but fewer than ten. The chain couples TRBV15 to TRBJ2-7, with D tentatively TRBD1 (6 bases). V lost 0 bases and J 1 base, leaving 10 bases between the germline ends. This CDR3 has 15 residues. Germline CDR1 is LNHNV and CDR2 is YYDKDF (reference sequence). Here the CDR3 reads CATSREADSSYEQYF. CDR3 DNA sequence: TGTGCCACCAGCAGAGAGGCGGACAGTTCCTACGAGCAGTACTTC.